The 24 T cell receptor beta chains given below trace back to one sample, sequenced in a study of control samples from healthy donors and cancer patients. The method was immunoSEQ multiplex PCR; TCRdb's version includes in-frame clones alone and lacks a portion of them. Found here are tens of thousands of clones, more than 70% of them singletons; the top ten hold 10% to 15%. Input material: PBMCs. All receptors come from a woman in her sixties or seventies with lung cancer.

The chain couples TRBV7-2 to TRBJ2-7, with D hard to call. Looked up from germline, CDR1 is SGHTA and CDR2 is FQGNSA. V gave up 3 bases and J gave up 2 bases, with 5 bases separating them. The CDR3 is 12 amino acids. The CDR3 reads CASSFDTYEQYF. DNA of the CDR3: TGTGCCAGCAGCTTCGACACCTACGAGCAGTACTTC. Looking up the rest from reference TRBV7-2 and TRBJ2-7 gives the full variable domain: GAGVSQSPSNKVTEKGKDVELRCDPISGHTALYWYRQSLGQGLEFLIYFQGNSAPDKSGLPSDRFSAERTGGSVSTLTIQRTQQEDSAVYLCASSFDTYEQYFGPGTRLTVT.

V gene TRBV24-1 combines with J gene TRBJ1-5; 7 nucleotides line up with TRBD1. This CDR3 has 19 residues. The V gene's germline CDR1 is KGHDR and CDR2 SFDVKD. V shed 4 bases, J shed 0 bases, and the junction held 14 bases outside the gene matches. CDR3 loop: CATSDRPGQRTYSNQPQHF. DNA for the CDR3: TGTGCCACCAGTGACCGCCCGGGACAGAGAACTTATAGCAATCAGCCCCAGCATTTT.

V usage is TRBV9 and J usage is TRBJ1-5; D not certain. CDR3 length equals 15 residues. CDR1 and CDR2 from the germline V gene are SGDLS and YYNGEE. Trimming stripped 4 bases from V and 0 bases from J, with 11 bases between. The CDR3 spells CASSPGGISNQPQHF. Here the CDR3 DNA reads TGTGCCAGCAGCCCCGGAGGGATTAGCAATCAGCCCCAGCATTTT.

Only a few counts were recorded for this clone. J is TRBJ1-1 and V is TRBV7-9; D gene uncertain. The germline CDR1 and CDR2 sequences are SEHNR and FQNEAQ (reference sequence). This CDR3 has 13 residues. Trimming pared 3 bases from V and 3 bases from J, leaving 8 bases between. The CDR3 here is CASSFGEDTEAFF. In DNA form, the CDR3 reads TGTGCCAGCAGCTTCGGAGAGGACACTGAAGCTTTCTTT.

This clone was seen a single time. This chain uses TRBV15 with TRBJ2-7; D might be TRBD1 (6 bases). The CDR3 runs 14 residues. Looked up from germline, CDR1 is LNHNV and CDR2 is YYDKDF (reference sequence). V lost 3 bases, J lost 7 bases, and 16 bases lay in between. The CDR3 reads CATSREVRGREQYF. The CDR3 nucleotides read TGTGCCACCAGCAGGGAAGTCAGGGGTCGTGAGCAGTACTTC. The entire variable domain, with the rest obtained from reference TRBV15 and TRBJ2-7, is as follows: DAMVIQNPRYQVTQFGKPVTLSCSQTLNHNVMYWYQQKSSQAPKLLFHYYDKDFNNEADTPDNFQSRRPNTSFCFLDIRSPGLGDTAMYLCATSREVRGREQYFGPGTRLTVT.

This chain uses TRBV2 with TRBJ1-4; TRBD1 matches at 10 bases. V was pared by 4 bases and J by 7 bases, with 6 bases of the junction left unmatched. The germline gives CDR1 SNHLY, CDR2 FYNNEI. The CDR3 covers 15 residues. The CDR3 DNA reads TGTGCCAGCAGTGGACAGGGGGCCCTCTTTGAAAAACTGTTTTTT. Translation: CASSGQGALFEKLFF.

The CDR3 DNA reads TGTGCCAGCAGGCCGGCCTCATATCGACAAGAGACCCAGTACTTC. Its protein is CASRPASYRQETQYF. The chain employs TRBV5-4 and TRBJ2-5, with D uncertain. This CDR3 spans 15 amino acids. From germline, CDR1 is SGHNT and CDR2 YYREEE (reference sequence). Trimming shortened V by 5 bases and J by 2 bases, and 16 bases separated the two germline ends.

The CDR3, as DNA: TGTGCCAGCAGCTTCGCGGGAGGGCCCAGGGAGCAGTTCTTC. This codes for CASSFAGGPREQFF. The chain joins TRBV5-4 to TRBJ2-1; 9 bases are shared with TRBD2. The CDR3 covers 14 residues. J lost 10 bases, V lost 2 bases, and 7 bases had no gene match. The germline CDR1 and CDR2 sequences are SGHNT and YYREEE (reference sequence).

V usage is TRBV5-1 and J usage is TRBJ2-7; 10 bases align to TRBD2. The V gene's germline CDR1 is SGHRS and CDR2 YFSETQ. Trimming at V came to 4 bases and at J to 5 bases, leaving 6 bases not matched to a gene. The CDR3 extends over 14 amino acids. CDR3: CASSLPSGGHEQYF. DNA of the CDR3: TGCGCCAGCAGCCTCCCTAGCGGGGGCCACGAGCAGTACTTC.

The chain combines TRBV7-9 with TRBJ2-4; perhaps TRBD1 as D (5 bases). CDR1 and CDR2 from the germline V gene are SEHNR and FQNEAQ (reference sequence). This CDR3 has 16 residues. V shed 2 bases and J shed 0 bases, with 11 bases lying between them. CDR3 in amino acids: CASSLTDSLAKNIQYF. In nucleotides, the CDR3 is TGTGCCAGCAGCTTAACCGACAGCCTAGCCAAAAACATTCAGTACTTC.

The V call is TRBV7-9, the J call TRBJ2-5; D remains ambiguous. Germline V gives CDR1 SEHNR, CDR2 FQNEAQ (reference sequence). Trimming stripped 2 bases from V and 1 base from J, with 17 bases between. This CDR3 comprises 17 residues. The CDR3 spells CASSLYVSVGIQETQYF. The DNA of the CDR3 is TGTGCCAGCAGCTTATACGTCAGCGTGGGGATCCAAGAGACCCAGTACTTC.

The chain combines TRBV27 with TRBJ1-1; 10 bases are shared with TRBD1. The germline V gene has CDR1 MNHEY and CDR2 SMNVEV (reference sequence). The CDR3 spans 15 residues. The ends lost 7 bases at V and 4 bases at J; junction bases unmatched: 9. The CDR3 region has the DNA TGTGCCAGCACAACCCGGGACAGGGGATTCACTGAAGCTTTCTTT. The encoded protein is CASTTRDRGFTEAFF.

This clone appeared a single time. The CDR3: CASSFNPWTDRSPLHF. The DNA of the CDR3 is TGCGCCAGCAGCTTTAATCCCTGGACGGACCGTTCACCCCTCCACTTT. This chain uses TRBV5-1 with TRBJ1-6, with no clear D. V lost 2 bases, J lost 9 bases, and 18 bases lay in between. The CDR3 extends over 16 amino acids. CDR1 and CDR2 (germline): SGHRS, YFSETQ.

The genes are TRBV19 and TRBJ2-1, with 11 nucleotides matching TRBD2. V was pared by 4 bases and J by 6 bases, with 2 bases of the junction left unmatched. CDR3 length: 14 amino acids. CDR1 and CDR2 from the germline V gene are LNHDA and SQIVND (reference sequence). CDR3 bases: TGTGCCAGTAGTAGGGGGACTAGCGGCAATGAGCAGTTCTTC. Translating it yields CASSRGTSGNEQFF.

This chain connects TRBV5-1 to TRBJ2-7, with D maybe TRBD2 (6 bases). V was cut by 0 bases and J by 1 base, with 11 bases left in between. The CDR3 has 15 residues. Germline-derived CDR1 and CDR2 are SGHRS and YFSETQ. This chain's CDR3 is CASSLAPGESYEQYF. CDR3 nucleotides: TGCGCCAGCAGCTTGGCCCCGGGGGAGTCCTACGAGCAGTACTTC. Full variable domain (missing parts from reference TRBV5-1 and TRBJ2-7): KAGVTQTPRYLIKTRGQQVTLSCSPISGHRSVSWYQQTPGQGLQFLFEYFSETQRNKGNFPGRFSGRQFSNSRSEMNVSTLELGDSALYLCASSLAPGESYEQYFGPGTRLTVT.

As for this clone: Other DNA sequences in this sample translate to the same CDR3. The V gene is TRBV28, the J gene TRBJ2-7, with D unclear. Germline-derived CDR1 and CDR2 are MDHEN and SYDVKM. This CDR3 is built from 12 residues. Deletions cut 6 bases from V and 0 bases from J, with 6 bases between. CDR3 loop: CASSLSSYEQYF. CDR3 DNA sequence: TGTGCCAGCAGCCTCAGCTCCTACGAGCAGTACTTC.

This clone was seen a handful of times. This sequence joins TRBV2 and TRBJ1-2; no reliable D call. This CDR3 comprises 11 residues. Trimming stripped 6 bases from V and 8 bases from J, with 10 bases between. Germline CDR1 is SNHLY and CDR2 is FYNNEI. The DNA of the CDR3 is TGTGCCAGCAGGATTGCTTGGGGCTACACCTTC. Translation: CASRIAWGYTF.

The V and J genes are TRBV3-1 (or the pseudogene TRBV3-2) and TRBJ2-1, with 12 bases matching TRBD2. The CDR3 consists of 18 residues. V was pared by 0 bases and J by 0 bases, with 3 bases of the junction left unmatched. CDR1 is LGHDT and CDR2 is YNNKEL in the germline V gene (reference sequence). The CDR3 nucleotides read TGTGCCAGCAGCCAAGATACTAGCGGGAGGAGCTCCTACAATGAGCAGTTCTTC. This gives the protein CASSQDTSGRSSYNEQFF.

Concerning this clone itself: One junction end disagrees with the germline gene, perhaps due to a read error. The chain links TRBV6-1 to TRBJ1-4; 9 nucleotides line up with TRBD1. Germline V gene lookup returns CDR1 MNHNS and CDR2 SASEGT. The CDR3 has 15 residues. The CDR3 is CASSEGGTGREKLFF. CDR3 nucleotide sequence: TGTGCCAGCAGCGAAGGAGGGACAGGGCGTGAAAAACTGTTTTTT.

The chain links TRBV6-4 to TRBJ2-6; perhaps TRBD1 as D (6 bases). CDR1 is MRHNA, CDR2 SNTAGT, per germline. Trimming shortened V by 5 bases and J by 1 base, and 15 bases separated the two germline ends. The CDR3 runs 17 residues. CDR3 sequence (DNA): TGTGCCAGCAGTCCCAGGACAGCAAGTTCTGGGGCCAACGTCCTGACTTTC. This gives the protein CASSPRTASSGANVLTF.

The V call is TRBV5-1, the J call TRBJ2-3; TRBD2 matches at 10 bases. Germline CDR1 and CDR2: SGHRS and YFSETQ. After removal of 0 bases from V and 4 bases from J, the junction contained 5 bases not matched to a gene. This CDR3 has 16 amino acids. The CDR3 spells CASSLALAGDPDTQYF. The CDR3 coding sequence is TGCGCCAGCAGCTTGGCTCTAGCGGGAGATCCAGATACGCAGTATTTT.

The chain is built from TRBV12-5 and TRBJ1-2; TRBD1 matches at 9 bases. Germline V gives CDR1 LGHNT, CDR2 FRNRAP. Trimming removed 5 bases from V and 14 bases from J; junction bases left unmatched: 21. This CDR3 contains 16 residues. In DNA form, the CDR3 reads TGTGCTAGTGGTCCCCGACCGGGACAGGGCTATCTTAGGTATACCTTC. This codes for CASGPRPGQGYLRYTF.

The CDR3 nucleotides are TGTGCCAGCAGAACTGCCGGGGAGCTGTTTTTT. It codes for CASRTAGELFF. This sequence joins TRBV28 and TRBJ2-2, with D unclear. The CDR3 has 11 amino acids. Trimming removed 6 bases from V and 6 bases from J, with 5 bases in between. Germline V lookup: CDR1 MDHEN, CDR2 SYDVKM.

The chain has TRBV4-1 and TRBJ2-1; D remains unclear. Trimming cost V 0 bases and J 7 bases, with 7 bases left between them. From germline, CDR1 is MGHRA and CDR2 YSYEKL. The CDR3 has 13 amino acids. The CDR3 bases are TGCGCCAGCAGCCAAGAAACCCGGAATGAGCAGTTCTTC. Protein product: CASSQETRNEQFF.